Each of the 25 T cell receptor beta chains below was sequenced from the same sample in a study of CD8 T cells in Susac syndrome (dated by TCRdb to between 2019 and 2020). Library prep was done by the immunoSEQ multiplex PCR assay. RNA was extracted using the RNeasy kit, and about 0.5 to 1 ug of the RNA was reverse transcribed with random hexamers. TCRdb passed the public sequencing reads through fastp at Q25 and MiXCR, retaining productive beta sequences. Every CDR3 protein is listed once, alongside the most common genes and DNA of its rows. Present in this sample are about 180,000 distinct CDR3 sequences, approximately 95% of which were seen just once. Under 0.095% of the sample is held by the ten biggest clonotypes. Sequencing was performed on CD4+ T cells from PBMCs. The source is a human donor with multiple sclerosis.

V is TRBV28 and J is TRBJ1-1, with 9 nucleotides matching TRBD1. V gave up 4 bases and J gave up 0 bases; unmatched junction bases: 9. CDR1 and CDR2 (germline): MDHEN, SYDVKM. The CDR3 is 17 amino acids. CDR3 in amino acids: CASSSPGQGLMNTEAFF. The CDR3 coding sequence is TGTGCCAGCAGTTCGCCGGGACAGGGACTCATGAACACTGAAGCTTTCTTT.

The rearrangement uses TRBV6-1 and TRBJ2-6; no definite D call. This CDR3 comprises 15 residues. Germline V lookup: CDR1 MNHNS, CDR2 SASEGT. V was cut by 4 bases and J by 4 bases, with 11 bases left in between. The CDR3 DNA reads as TGTGCCAGCAGTGTTTGGGCTGCCGGGGCCAACGTCCTGACTTTC. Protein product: CASSVWAAGANVLTF.

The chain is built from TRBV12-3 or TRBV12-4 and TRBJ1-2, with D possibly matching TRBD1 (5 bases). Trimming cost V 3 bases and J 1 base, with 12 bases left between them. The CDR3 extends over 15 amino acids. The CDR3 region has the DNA TGTGCCAGCAGTTTCTACGGGGGGTTTAACTATGGCTACACCTTC. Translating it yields CASSFYGGFNYGYTF.

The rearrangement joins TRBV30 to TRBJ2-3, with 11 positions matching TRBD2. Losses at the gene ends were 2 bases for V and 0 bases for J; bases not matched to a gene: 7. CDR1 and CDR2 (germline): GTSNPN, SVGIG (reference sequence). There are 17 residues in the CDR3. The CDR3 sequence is CAWSRASGGTSTDTQYF. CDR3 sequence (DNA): TGTGCCTGGAGTCGGGCTAGCGGGGGGACCAGCACAGATACGCAGTATTTT.

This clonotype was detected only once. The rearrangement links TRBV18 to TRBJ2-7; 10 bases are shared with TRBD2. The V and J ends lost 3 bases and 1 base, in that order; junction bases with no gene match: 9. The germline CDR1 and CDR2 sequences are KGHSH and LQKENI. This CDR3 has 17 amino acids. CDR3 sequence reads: CASSPILGTSESYEQYF. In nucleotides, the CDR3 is TGTGCCAGCTCACCGATCCTAGGGACTAGCGAGTCCTACGAGCAGTACTTC.

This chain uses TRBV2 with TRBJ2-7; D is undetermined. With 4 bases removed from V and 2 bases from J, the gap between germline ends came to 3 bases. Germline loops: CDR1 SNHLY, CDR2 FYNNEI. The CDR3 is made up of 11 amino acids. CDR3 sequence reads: CASSGTYEQYF. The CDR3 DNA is TGTGCCAGCAGTGGGACCTACGAGCAGTACTTC.

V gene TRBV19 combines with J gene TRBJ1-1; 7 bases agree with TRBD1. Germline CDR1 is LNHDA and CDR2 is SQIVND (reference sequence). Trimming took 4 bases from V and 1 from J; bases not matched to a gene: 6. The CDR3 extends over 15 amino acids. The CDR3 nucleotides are TGTGCCAGTAGTAGCGGGACAGCCCCGAACACTGAAGCTTTCTTT. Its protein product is CASSSGTAPNTEAFF.

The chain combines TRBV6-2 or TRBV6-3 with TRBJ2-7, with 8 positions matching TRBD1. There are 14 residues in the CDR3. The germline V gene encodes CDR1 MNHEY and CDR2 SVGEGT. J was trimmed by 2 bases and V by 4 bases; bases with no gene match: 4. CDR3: CASSWTGYTYEQYF. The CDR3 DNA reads TGTGCCAGCAGTTGGACAGGGTATACCTACGAGCAGTACTTC.

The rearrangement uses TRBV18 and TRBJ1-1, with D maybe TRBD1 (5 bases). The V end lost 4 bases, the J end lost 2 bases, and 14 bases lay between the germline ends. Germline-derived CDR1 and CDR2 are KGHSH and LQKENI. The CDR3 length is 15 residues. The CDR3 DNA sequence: TGTGCCAGCTCACGTAGGGGCGGTGATAACACTGAAGCTTTCTTT. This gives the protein CASSRRGGDNTEAFF.

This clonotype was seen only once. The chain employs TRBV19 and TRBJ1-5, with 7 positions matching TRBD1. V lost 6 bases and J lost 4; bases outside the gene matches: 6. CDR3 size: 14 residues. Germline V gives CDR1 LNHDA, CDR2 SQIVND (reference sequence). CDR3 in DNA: TGTGCCAGTAGGGCACAGGGGAGGAATCAGCCCCAGCATTTT. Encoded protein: CASRAQGRNQPQHF.

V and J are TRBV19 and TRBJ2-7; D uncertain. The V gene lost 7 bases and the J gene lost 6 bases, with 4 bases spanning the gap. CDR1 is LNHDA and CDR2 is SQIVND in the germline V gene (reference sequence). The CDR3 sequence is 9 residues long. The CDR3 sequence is CASISEQYF. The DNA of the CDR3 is TGTGCCAGTATCAGCGAGCAGTACTTC.

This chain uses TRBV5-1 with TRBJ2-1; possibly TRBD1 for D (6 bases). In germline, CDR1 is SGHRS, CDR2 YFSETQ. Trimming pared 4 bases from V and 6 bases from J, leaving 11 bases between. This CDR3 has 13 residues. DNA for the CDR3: TGCGCCAGCAGCCCCCAGGGGTTCAATGAGCAGTTCTTC. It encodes CASSPQGFNEQFF.

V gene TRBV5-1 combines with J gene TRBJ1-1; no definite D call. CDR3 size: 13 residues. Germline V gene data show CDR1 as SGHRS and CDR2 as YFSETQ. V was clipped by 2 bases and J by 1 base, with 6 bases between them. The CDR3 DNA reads TGCGCCAGCAGCTTTTATACGAACACTGAAGCTTTCTTT. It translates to CASSFYTNTEAFF. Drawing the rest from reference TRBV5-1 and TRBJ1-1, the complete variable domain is KAGVTQTPRYLIKTRGQQVTLSCSPISGHRSVSWYQQTPGQGLQFLFEYFSETQRNKGNFPGRFSGRQFSNSRSEMNVSTLELGDSALYLCASSFYTNTEAFFGQGTRLTVV.

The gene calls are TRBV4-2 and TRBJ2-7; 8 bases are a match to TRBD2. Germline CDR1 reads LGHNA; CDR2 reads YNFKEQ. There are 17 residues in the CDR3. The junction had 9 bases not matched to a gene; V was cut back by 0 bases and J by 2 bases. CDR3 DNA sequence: TGTGCCAGCAGCCAAGAGGTACGCGGGGGGACCCCCTACGAGCAGTACTTC. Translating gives CASSQEVRGGTPYEQYF.

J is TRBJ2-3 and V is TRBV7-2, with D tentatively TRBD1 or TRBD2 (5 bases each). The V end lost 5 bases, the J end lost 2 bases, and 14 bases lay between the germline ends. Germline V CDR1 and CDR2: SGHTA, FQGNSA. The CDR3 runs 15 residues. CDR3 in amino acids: CASSPLGTHTDTQYF. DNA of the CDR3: TGTGCCAGCAGCCCCTTGGGGACCCACACAGATACGCAGTATTTT.

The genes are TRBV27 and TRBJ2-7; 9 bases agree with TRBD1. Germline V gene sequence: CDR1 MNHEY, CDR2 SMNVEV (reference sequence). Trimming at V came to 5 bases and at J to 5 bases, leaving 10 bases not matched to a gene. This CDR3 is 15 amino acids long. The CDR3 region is CASSAWTGVSNEQYF. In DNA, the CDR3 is TGTGCCAGCAGTGCGTGGACAGGGGTATCCAACGAGCAGTACTTC.

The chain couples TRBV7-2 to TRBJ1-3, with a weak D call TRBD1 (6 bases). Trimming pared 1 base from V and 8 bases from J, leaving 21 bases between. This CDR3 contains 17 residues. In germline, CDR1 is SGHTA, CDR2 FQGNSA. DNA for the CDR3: TGTGCCAGCAGCTTAGTGGGCACCAGGGGCGTGGGGGACACCATATATTTT. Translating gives CASSLVGTRGVGDTIYF.

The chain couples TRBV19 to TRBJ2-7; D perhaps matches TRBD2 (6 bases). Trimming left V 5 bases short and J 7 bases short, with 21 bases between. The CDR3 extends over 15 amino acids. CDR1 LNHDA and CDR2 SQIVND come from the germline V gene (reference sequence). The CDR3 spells CASSREGLTAGEQYF. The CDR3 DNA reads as TGTGCCAGTAGTCGAGAGGGCCTTACGGCGGGGGAGCAGTACTTC.

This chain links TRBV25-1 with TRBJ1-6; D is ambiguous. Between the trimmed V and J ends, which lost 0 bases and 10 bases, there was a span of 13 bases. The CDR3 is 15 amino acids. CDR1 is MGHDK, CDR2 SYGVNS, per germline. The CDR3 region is CASSEYQGAHSPLHF. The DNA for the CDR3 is TGTGCCAGCAGTGAATATCAAGGCGCCCACTCACCCCTCCACTTT.

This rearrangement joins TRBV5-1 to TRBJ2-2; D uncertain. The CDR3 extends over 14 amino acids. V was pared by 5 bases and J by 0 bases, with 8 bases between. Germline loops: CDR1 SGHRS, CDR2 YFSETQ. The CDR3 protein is CASRALSNTGELFF. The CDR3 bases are TGCGCCAGCAGGGCTCTATCGAACACCGGGGAGCTGTTTTTT.

The CDR3 region has the DNA TGCAGTGCTAGAACCCGAGGAACCCGAGGGAGCAATCAGCCCCAGCATTTT. The encoded protein is CSARTRGTRGSNQPQHF. The chain carries TRBV20-1 and TRBJ1-5; no clear D gene. V shed 2 bases and J shed 1 base, with 18 bases lying between them. CDR3 size: 17 residues. Germline V gene lookup returns CDR1 DFQATT and CDR2 SNEGSKA (reference sequence).

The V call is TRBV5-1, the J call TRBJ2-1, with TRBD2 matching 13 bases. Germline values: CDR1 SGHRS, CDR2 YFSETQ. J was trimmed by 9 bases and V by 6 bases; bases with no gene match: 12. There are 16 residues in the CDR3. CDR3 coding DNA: TGCGCCAGCACCGATACCGGACTAGCGGGAGTTGGTGAGCAGTTCTTC. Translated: CASTDTGLAGVGEQFF.

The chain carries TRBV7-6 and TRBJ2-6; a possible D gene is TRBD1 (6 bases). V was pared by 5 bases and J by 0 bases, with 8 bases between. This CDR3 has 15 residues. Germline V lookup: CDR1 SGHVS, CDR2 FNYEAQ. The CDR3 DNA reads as TGTGCCAGCAGCAGAGGGGGCTCTGGGGCCAACGTCCTGACTTTC. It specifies CASSRGGSGANVLTF.

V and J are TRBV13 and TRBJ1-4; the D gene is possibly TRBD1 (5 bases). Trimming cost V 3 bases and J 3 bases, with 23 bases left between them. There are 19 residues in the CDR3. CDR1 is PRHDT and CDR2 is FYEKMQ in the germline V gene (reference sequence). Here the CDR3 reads CASSLSGGGVGPANEKLFF. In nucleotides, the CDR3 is TGTGCCAGCAGCTTGAGCGGGGGGGGAGTGGGGCCTGCTAATGAAAAACTGTTTTTT.

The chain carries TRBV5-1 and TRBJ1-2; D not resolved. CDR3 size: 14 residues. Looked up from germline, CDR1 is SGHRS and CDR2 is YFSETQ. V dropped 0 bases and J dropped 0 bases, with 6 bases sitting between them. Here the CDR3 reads CASSLGATNYGYTF. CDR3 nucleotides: TGCGCCAGCAGCTTGGGGGCAACTAACTATGGCTACACCTTC.